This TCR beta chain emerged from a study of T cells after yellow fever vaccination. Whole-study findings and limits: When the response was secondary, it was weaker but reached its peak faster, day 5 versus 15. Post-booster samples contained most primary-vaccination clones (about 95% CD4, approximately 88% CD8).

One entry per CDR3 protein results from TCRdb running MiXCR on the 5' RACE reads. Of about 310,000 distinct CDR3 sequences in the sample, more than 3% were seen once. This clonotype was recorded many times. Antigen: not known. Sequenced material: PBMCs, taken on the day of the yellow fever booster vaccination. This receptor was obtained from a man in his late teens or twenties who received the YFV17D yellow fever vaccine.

The CDR3 coding sequence is TGTGCCAGCAGCTTGGCAGCAGGAGTGGAGCAGTTCTTC. Amino acid sequence: CASSLAAGVEQFF. This chain links TRBV5-5 with TRBJ2-1, with D hard to call. The V and J ends lost 0 bases and 10 bases respectively, with 11 bases between them. Germline CDR1 SGHKS, CDR2 YYEKEE (reference sequence). This CDR3 spans 13 amino acids.